This paragraph covers one T cell receptor beta chain sequence. The data were obtained in a study of cytomegalovirus exposure and HLA in healthy donors. Study-level background: Early released data comprised about 85 million unique TCRs from HLA-typed donors.

The study ran its PCR with 60 Vbeta and 13 Jbeta primers. Profiling relied on immunoSEQ multiplex PCR, and the TCRdb table lists in-frame clones only, not all of them. This sample has 95,000 to 110,000 clones; more than 75% occur once, and the top ten carry 10%. With 6 bases clipped from V and 7 bases from J, the junction kept 12 bases outside the gene matches. The germline gives CDR1 MNHEY, CDR2 SVGAGI. The CDR3 covers 15 residues. This chain joins TRBV6-5 and TRBJ2-3, with TRBD2 identical over 8 bases. The sequence was obtained from a woman between 18 and 30 years old in good health and CMV-seropositive. The sequenced sample consisted of PBMCs. Here the CDR3 DNA reads TGTGCCAGCAGCGATGCGGGGGGACTCTCGCATACGCAGTATTTT. Amino acids: CASSDAGGLSHTQYF.